The 20 T cell receptor beta chains below were found in one sample sequenced in a study of patients and donors after allogeneic stem cell transplantation. TCRdb fed the RT-PCR reads into MiXCR, producing one record per CDR3 protein. The sample yields 920,000 or so distinct CDR3 sequences, over 15% seen once. Sample: blood, either unsorted or a sorted T cell fraction (not recorded which). The receptors shown here come from a human donor who was either an allogeneic HSCT recipient or a stem cell or donor lymphocyte infusion donor (not recorded which). It is not recorded whose cells these are; they may come from a transplant donor.

There are many counts of this clonotype. The chain uses TRBV12-3 or TRBV12-4 and TRBJ2-4; maybe TRBD2 (6 bases). V lost 7 bases, J lost 6 bases, and 19 bases lay in between. The length of the CDR3 is 15 residues. CDR3 protein: CASKVDGPAGNIQYF. DNA of the CDR3: TGTGCCAGCAAGGTCGACGGCCCAGCGGGAAACATTCAGTACTTC.

The chain has TRBV20-1 and TRBJ2-7; the D call may be TRBD1 or TRBD2 (5 bases each). Trimming cost V 7 bases and J 5 bases, with 12 bases left between them. Germline V CDR1 and CDR2: DFQATT, SNEGSKA (reference sequence). The length of the CDR3 is 11 residues. Here the CDR3 reads CSGEQGDEQYF. The DNA for the CDR3 is TGCAGTGGTGAGCAGGGAGACGAGCAGTACTTC.

Ten or more counts support this clonotype. The CDR3 spells CASSLDNYSNQPQHF. The CDR3, as DNA: TGCGCCAGCAGCTTGGACAATTATAGCAATCAGCCCCAGCATTTT. This rearrangement joins TRBV5-1 to TRBJ1-5; D not certain. Per germline, CDR1 SGHRS and CDR2 YFSETQ. The CDR3 is made up of 15 amino acids. V lost 0 bases and J lost 0, with 7 bases in between.

The chain recombines TRBV7-9 with TRBJ2-5; 9 nucleotides match TRBD2. The CDR3 runs 14 residues. J gave up 7 bases and V 4 bases, and 7 bases lay outside the gene matches. CDR1 and CDR2 (germline): SEHNR, FQNEAQ (reference sequence). CDR3 protein: CASSSRTSAGTQYF. The CDR3 DNA reads TGTGCCAGCAGCTCAAGGACTAGCGCCGGGACCCAGTACTTC.

CDR3 region: CSVVPTSGRTDTQYF. Written as DNA, the CDR3 is TGCAGCGTCGTTCCTACTAGCGGGCGCACAGATACGCAGTATTTT. V gene TRBV29-1 combines with J gene TRBJ2-3, with TRBD2 matching 9 bases. This CDR3 is 15 amino acids long. The germline V gene has CDR1 SQVTM and CDR2 ANQGSEA. V lost 6 bases and J lost 1; bases outside the gene matches: 8.

The rearrangement uses TRBV27 and TRBJ1-4; D might be TRBD1 (6 bases). The CDR3 has 14 residues. Germline CDR1 MNHEY, CDR2 SMNVEV (reference sequence). The ends were cut back, 4 bases at V and 10 bases at J, with 16 bases in the middle. This chain's CDR3 is CASSSTGIEGKLFF. CDR3 coding DNA: TGTGCCAGCAGTTCGACAGGCATCGAGGGAAAACTGTTTTTT. The variable domain in full, completed from reference TRBV27 and TRBJ1-4, reads EAQVTQNPRYLITVTGKKLTVTCSQNMNHEYMSWYRQDPGLGLRQIYYSMNVEVTDKGDVPEGYKVSRKEKRNFPLILESPSPNQTSLYFCASSSTGIEGKLFFGSGTQLSVL.

This clonotype has only a few counts. The rearrangement uses TRBV24-1 and TRBJ1-1, with D tentatively TRBD1 (6 bases). Germline values: CDR1 KGHDR, CDR2 SFDVKD. The CDR3 loop spans 15 amino acids. V lost 3 bases and J lost 2, with 12 bases in between. CDR3 loop: CATSDPRTANTEAFF. The CDR3, as DNA: TGTGCCACCAGTGATCCTAGGACAGCCAACACTGAAGCTTTCTTT.

This clonotype came up a few times. This chain uses TRBV14 with TRBJ2-1; 8 bases fit TRBD2. J gave up 3 bases and V 0 bases, and 13 bases lay outside the gene matches. The germline gives CDR1 SGHDN, CDR2 FVKESK. The CDR3 spans 19 residues. In nucleotides, the CDR3 is TGTGCCAGCAGCCAAGACCCGGGACTAGTTGTGGTCGGCTACAATGAGCAGTTCTTC. Its translation is CASSQDPGLVVVGYNEQFF.

This clonotype was counted only a few times. The genes are TRBV12-3 or TRBV12-4 and TRBJ1-5; 9 bases match TRBD1. The junction had 4 bases not matched to a gene; V was cut back by 6 bases and J by 7 bases. This CDR3 has 13 amino acids. CDR3 DNA sequence: TGTGCCAGCAGGAGACAGGGGGGACAGCCCCAGCATTTT. Translation: CASRRQGGQPQHF.

This clonotype was seen a few times. This chain uses TRBV5-1 with TRBJ1-5; TRBD1 might be the D (5 bases). Germline CDR1 SGHRS, CDR2 YFSETQ. The CDR3 runs to 17 residues. Deletions cut 3 bases from V and 4 bases from J, with 20 bases between. DNA for the CDR3: TGCGCCAGCAGCTCCGGAGGTCCAGGGCTGGGGAATCAGCCCCAGCATTTT. This encodes CASSSGGPGLGNQPQHF.

This clonotype has ten or more counts. The chain is built from TRBV6-5 and TRBJ2-2; D gene ambiguous. Germline assignment: CDR1 MNHEY and CDR2 SVGAGI. Trimming took 5 bases from V and 5 from J, leaving 6 bases between them. The CDR3 covers 12 residues. In DNA form, the CDR3 reads TGTGCCAGCAGTCCCAAGACCGGGGAGCTGTTTTTT. It encodes CASSPKTGELFF.

This clonotype appeared a few times. The chain joins TRBV13 to TRBJ2-7; a possible D gene is TRBD2 (7 bases). The V end lost 5 bases, the J end lost 7 bases, and 24 bases lay between the germline ends. Germline CDR1 is PRHDT and CDR2 is FYEKMQ (reference sequence). This CDR3 has 16 amino acids. CDR3 protein: CASSTRGGAAQREQYF. Here the CDR3 DNA reads TGTGCCAGCAGCACCAGAGGGGGGGCTGCCCAGAGGGAGCAGTACTTC.

The chain links TRBV20-1 to TRBJ1-3, with D maybe TRBD1 (5 bases). Germline V gene sequence: CDR1 DFQATT, CDR2 SNEGSKA (reference sequence). The CDR3 contains 15 residues. V was pared by 6 bases and J by 0 bases, with 15 bases between. The chain's CDR3 is CSAMEGSSSGNTIYF. The CDR3 DNA reads as TGCAGTGCGATGGAGGGGTCCAGCTCTGGAAACACCATATATTTT.

This clonotype was counted a few times. The rearrangement uses TRBV6-5 and TRBJ1-1; D unresolved. The CDR3 loop spans 15 amino acids. The V end lost 2 bases, the J end lost 1 base, and 11 bases lay between the germline ends. Looked up from germline, CDR1 is MNHEY and CDR2 is SVGAGI. CDR3 region: CASSYPVRQNTEAFF. The CDR3 DNA reads TGTGCCAGCAGTTACCCTGTTAGACAGAACACTGAAGCTTTCTTT.

V usage is TRBV2 and J usage is TRBJ1-2; D gene unclear. V was cut by 1 base and J by 4 bases, with 7 bases left in between. There are 13 residues in the CDR3. Per the germline V gene, CDR1 is SNHLY and CDR2 is FYNNEI. The CDR3 DNA is TGTGCCAGCAGTGAAGAGTCTCTCTATGGCTACACCTTC. Translated: CASSEESLYGYTF.

This sequence joins TRBV2 and TRBJ1-1; no definite D call. Deletions cut 1 base from V and 5 bases from J, with 17 bases between. The CDR3 covers 16 residues. Germline V gene data show CDR1 as SNHLY and CDR2 as FYNNEI. CDR3 nucleotide sequence: TGTGCCAGCAGTGAAGTAAATACGGTAATGGGTACTGAAGCTTTCTTT. Protein product: CASSEVNTVMGTEAFF.

This clonotype has a handful of counts. CDR3 region: CSASPWGGRGNTGELFF. The CDR3 DNA follows: TGCAGTGCTAGTCCCTGGGGGGGACGAGGAAACACCGGGGAGCTGTTTTTT. The chain uses TRBV20-1 and TRBJ2-2; TRBD2 matches 7 bases. Germline V lookup: CDR1 DFQATT, CDR2 SNEGSKA (reference sequence). The ends lost 3 bases at V and 2 bases at J; junction bases unmatched: 12. This CDR3 comprises 17 residues.

The sample holds a few counts of this clonotype. V and J are TRBV7-6 and TRBJ2-5; 7 positions match TRBD1. Germline values: CDR1 SGHVS, CDR2 FNYEAQ. This CDR3 contains 15 residues. Trimming at V came to 1 base and at J to 2 bases, leaving 4 bases not matched to a gene. DNA of the CDR3: TGTGCCAGCAGCTTAGAGGGACAGAAACAAGAGACCCAGTACTTC. It translates to CASSLEGQKQETQYF.

V is TRBV5-4 and J is TRBJ1-2; D is uncertain. This CDR3 is built from 12 residues. V lost 1 base, J lost 10 bases, and 11 bases lay in between. Germline CDR1 SGHNT, CDR2 YYREEE (reference sequence). CDR3 DNA sequence: TGTGCCAGCAGCTTGATAGCAGCTAACTACACCTTC. It specifies CASSLIAANYTF.

V gene TRBV5-1 combines with J gene TRBJ2-3; possible D gene TRBD2, 5 bases. Germline CDR1 reads SGHRS; CDR2 reads YFSETQ. The CDR3 length is 14 residues. With 6 bases removed from V and 3 bases from J, the gap between germline ends came to 14 bases. The DNA of the CDR3 is TGCGCCAGCACCCAACCACTAGAGACAGATACGCAGTATTTT. This codes for CASTQPLETDTQYF. Full variable domain (outside the CDR3, taken from reference TRBV5-1 and TRBJ2-3): KAGVTQTPRYLIKTRGQQVTLSCSPISGHRSVSWYQQTPGQGLQFLFEYFSETQRNKGNFPGRFSGRQFSNSRSEMNVSTLELGDSALYLCASTQPLETDTQYFGPGTRLTVL.